The 20 T cell receptor beta chains below come from one sample, sequenced in a study of blood T cell repertoires in COVID-19. Libraries were prepared by immunoSEQ multiplex PCR; TCRdb keeps only in-frame clonotypes and omits some of them. In the table there are roughly 260,000 clones, approximately 89% of which are singletons. The sample taken for sequencing was peripheral blood. These receptors all come from a woman aged 50 to 65 with acute or convalescent COVID-19.

The chain couples TRBV5-1 to TRBJ1-4; 7 bases map to TRBD1. Germline loops: CDR1 SGHRS, CDR2 YFSETQ. The CDR3 totals 14 residues. Trimming at V came to 5 bases and at J to 7 bases, leaving 8 bases not matched to a gene. The CDR3 DNA follows: TGCGCCAGCAGATTGACAGGGAAGAGTGAAAAACTGTTTTTT. Encoded protein: CASRLTGKSEKLFF.

The V call is TRBV29-1, the J call TRBJ2-3; 11 positions agree with TRBD1. In germline, CDR1 is SQVTM, CDR2 ANQGSEA. The CDR3 spans 15 residues. Unmatched junction bases numbered 9, after V lost 7 bases and J lost 3 bases. The DNA for the CDR3 is TGCAGCGCTACCGGGACAGGGGGTGTAACAGATACGCAGTATTTT. This translates into CSATGTGGVTDTQYF.

This chain uses TRBV6-1 with TRBJ1-2, with D uncertain. The CDR3 sequence is 14 residues long. Deletions cut 1 base from V and 6 bases from J, with 12 bases between. Germline V gives CDR1 MNHNS, CDR2 SASEGT. CDR3 sequence: CASSEGSGRDGYTF. CDR3 nucleotides: TGTGCCAGCAGTGAAGGTTCCGGGAGGGATGGCTACACCTTC.

The rearrangement uses TRBV7-2 and TRBJ2-1; 8 bases fit TRBD1. In germline, CDR1 is SGHTA, CDR2 FQGNSA. This CDR3 comprises 13 residues. V lost 4 bases to trimming and J lost 10 bases; unmatched junction nucleotides: 6. CDR3 loop: CASSWTGRGEQFF. The CDR3 nucleotides read TGTGCCAGCAGCTGGACAGGGCGGGGCGAGCAGTTCTTC.

This clone has a handful of counts. The chain joins TRBV6-2 or TRBV6-3 to TRBJ1-1, with D possibly TRBD1 on 5 matching bases. Per germline, CDR1 MNHEY and CDR2 SVGEGT. CDR3 length equals 14 residues. The V end was cut by 4 bases, the J end by 0 bases, with 9 bases between. The DNA of the CDR3 is TGTGCCAGCAGTTTGTTGGACATGAACACTGAAGCTTTCTTT. It is translated as CASSLLDMNTEAFF.

The V gene is TRBV19, the J gene TRBJ2-1; TRBD2 agrees at 11 bases. V was clipped by 2 bases and J by 8 bases; unmatched bases: 8. Germline CDR1 and CDR2: LNHDA and SQIVND (reference sequence). This CDR3 has 16 amino acids. The CDR3 DNA is TGTGCCAGTAGTATACGCTCCCTAGCGGGAGGCTATGAGCAGTTCTTC. Encoded protein: CASSIRSLAGGYEQFF.

The chain employs TRBV21-1 and TRBJ1-3; the table gives TRBD1 as D, unverified against the DNA. TRBV21-1 is a pseudogene locus. CDR3 size: 18 residues. As DNA, the CDR3 is TGTGCCAGCAGCAAAACGACAGGCGCACGCAACTCTGGAAACACCATATATTTT. Residues: CASSKTTGARNSGNTIYF.

The chain carries TRBV24-1 and TRBJ2-1, with 8 positions matching TRBD1. Losses at the gene ends were 1 base for V and 15 bases for J; bases not matched to a gene: 10. This CDR3 is 14 amino acids long. Germline assignment: CDR1 KGHDR and CDR2 SFDVKD. The chain's CDR3 is CATSDLGQGAKTFF. The CDR3 DNA sequence: TGTGCCACCAGTGATTTAGGCCAGGGGGCGAAGACGTTCTTC.

The chain employs TRBV19 and TRBJ1-1, with TRBD1 matching over 7 bases. The CDR3 extends over 15 amino acids. V was pared by 5 bases and J by 1 base, with 7 bases of the junction left unmatched. Germline CDR1 is LNHDA and CDR2 is SQIVND (reference sequence). The CDR3 nucleotides are TGTGCCAGTAGTCCTTGGACAGGATCGAACACTGAAGCTTTCTTT. Protein product: CASSPWTGSNTEAFF.

The chain combines TRBV28 with TRBJ1-2; 9 nucleotides align to TRBD1. V shed 1 base, J shed 6 bases, and the junction held 6 bases outside the gene matches. Germline CDR1 MDHEN, CDR2 SYDVKM. The CDR3 contains 15 residues. Written as DNA, the CDR3 is TGTGCCAGCAGTTTATCTGACAGGGGGTTTAATGGCTACACCTTC. Translation: CASSLSDRGFNGYTF.

V and J are TRBV5-1 and TRBJ2-1, with 8 bases lining up with TRBD2. The CDR3 runs 14 residues. J gave up 9 bases and V 2 bases, and 7 bases lay outside the gene matches. The germline CDR1 and CDR2 sequences are SGHRS and YFSETQ. CDR3 loop: CASSLAGALGEQFF. The CDR3 DNA sequence: TGCGCCAGCAGCTTAGCGGGAGCATTGGGTGAGCAGTTCTTC. Full variable domain (rest looked up from reference TRBV5-1 and TRBJ2-1): KAGVTQTPRYLIKTRGQQVTLSCSPISGHRSVSWYQQTPGQGLQFLFEYFSETQRNKGNFPGRFSGRQFSNSRSEMNVSTLELGDSALYLCASSLAGALGEQFFGPGTRLTVL.

The chain couples TRBV6-6 to TRBJ1-4; tentatively, D is TRBD1 (6 bases). This CDR3 is built from 16 residues. Trimming took 2 bases from V and 0 from J, leaving 10 bases between them. The germline V gene encodes CDR1 MNHNY and CDR2 SVGAGI (reference sequence). The DNA of the CDR3 is TGTGCCAGCAGTTACACCGGGGACACAACTAATGAAAAACTGTTTTTT. This encodes CASSYTGDTTNEKLFF.

CDR3 sequence (DNA): TGCGCCAGCAGCCGCGGACTAGCGGGAGACTTCGGGGCCAAAAACATTCAGTACTTC. Amino acids: CASSRGLAGDFGAKNIQYF. V is TRBV4-1 and J is TRBJ2-4, with 13 positions matching TRBD2. The CDR3 has 19 residues. The V gene's germline CDR1 is MGHRA and CDR2 YSYEKL. Unmatched junction bases numbered 10, after V lost 4 bases and J lost 1 base.

This clone has only one observation. This chain links TRBV5-1 with TRBJ2-5, with D possibly being TRBD2 (5 bases). V was cut by 4 bases and J by 3 bases, with 13 bases left in between. The CDR3 loop spans 14 amino acids. Germline V gene sequence: CDR1 SGHRS, CDR2 YFSETQ. The CDR3 DNA is TGCGCCAGCAGCCCGGAGCCGGGAAAAGAGACCCAGTACTTC. It yields the protein CASSPEPGKETQYF. Variable domain in full (rest from reference TRBV5-1 and TRBJ2-5): KAGVTQTPRYLIKTRGQQVTLSCSPISGHRSVSWYQQTPGQGLQFLFEYFSETQRNKGNFPGRFSGRQFSNSRSEMNVSTLELGDSALYLCASSPEPGKETQYFGPGTRLLVL.

This clone was observed a few times. Sequence at one end of the junction differs from germline and may be a read error. CDR3 residues: CASSLVGGGTGELFF. For the CDR3, the DNA is TGTGCTAGCAGCTTGGTGGGAGGGGGCACCGGGGAGCTGTTTTTT. The rearrangement uses TRBV7-7 and TRBJ2-2; TRBD2 is a possible D gene (7 bases). CDR1 SSHAT and CDR2 FNYEAQ come from the germline V gene (reference sequence). CDR3 length: 15 residues.

This sequence joins TRBV6-2 or TRBV6-3 and TRBJ2-1; unclear D gene. V shed 4 bases and J shed 4 bases, with 5 bases lying between them. Germline CDR1 is MNHEY and CDR2 is SVGEGT. CDR3 length: 12 amino acids. Here the CDR3 reads CASSSLYNEQFF. As DNA, the CDR3 is TGTGCCAGCAGTTCCCTTTACAATGAGCAGTTCTTC.

The rearrangement links TRBV28 to TRBJ1-3; no clear D. Trimming removed 5 bases at V and 2 bases at J, with 13 bases between. The length of the CDR3 is 15 residues. CDR1 and CDR2 from the germline V gene are MDHEN and SYDVKM. CDR3 sequence reads: CASSPVEFTGNTIYF. DNA for the CDR3: TGTGCCAGCAGTCCGGTGGAGTTTACTGGAAACACCATATATTTT.

This chain links TRBV9 with TRBJ2-3; TRBD2 might be the D (5 bases). Germline CDR1 SGDLS, CDR2 YYNGEE. This CDR3 contains 15 residues. The V end lost 3 bases, the J end lost 0 bases, and 11 bases lay between the germline ends. CDR3 sequence (DNA): TGTGCCAGCAGCGGATTAGAGCGGAGCACAGATACGCAGTATTTT. It is translated as CASSGLERSTDTQYF.

This sequence joins TRBV5-1 and TRBJ2-7, with a weak D call TRBD2 (5 bases). Trimming pared 8 bases from V and 7 bases from J, leaving 22 bases between. Germline V gene sequence: CDR1 SGHRS, CDR2 YFSETQ. The CDR3 has 14 amino acids. CDR3 nucleotides: TGCGCCAGTCGGAGGACCGCGCAAGATGGGGAGCAGTACTTC. Residues: CASRRTAQDGEQYF.

The rearrangement links TRBV30 to TRBJ1-1, with D perhaps matching TRBD1 (6 bases). CDR1 is GTSNPN, CDR2 SVGIG, per germline (reference sequence). The germline V and J ends were trimmed by 4 bases and 3 bases, with 15 bases remaining between them. The CDR3 is made up of 14 amino acids. For the CDR3, the DNA is TGTGCCTGGAATGGGGGCCGGGGTGACACTGAAGCTTTCTTT. Translating it yields CAWNGGRGDTEAFF.